A selection of T cell receptor beta chains follows, all from one sample in a study of patients and donors after allogeneic stem cell transplantation. A single record per CDR3 protein comes from TCRdb applying MiXCR to the RT-PCR reads. Here the sample spans fewer than 75,000 distinct CDR3 sequences, about an eighth being singletons. The sample consisted of blood, either unsorted or a sorted T cell fraction (not recorded which). All receptors derive from a human donor who was either an allogeneic HSCT recipient or a stem cell or donor lymphocyte infusion donor (not recorded which). It is not recorded whose cells these are; they may come from a transplant donor. Each CDR3 is given without its conserved first and last residue. The order of the fields is V gene, J gene, CDR3 protein.

v_call: TRBV7-9
j_call: TRBJ2-5
cdr3_aa: ASSLLGVQETQY

v_call: TRBV7-9
j_call: TRBJ2-1
cdr3_aa: ASGTSGPYNEQF

v_call: TRBV7-2
j_call: TRBJ2-1
cdr3_aa: ASSRPPYNEQF

v_call: TRBV6-5
j_call: TRBJ1-5
cdr3_aa: ASSLGHPNQPQH

v_call: TRBV27
j_call: TRBJ2-7
cdr3_aa: ASSLLGQTYEQY

v_call: TRBV9
j_call: TRBJ2-1
cdr3_aa: ASRGTGDYNEQF

v_call: TRBV6-5
j_call: TRBJ2-1
cdr3_aa: ASSTATLSYNEQF

v_call: TRBV20-1
j_call: TRBJ1-1
cdr3_aa: SARARLGLPEAF

v_call: TRBV3-1
j_call: TRBJ2-1
cdr3_aa: ASSQDWVAPYNEQF

v_call: TRBV10-3
j_call: TRBJ2-7
cdr3_aa: AIIKTSGSSYEQY

v_call: TRBV6-2/TRBV6-3
j_call: TRBJ1-1
cdr3_aa: ASSYRSTEAF

v_call: TRBV19
j_call: TRBJ2-7
cdr3_aa: ASSIGGLFYEQY

v_call: TRBV7-8
j_call: TRBJ1-2
cdr3_aa: ASSLNPGVLEWDGYT

v_call: TRBV5-1
j_call: TRBJ2-1
cdr3_aa: ASSFFPGPGNEQF

v_call: TRBV9
j_call: TRBJ2-7
cdr3_aa: ASSVSGLEQY

v_call: TRBV19
j_call: TRBJ1-1
cdr3_aa: ASSIVLGAFNTEAF